The text below deals with one T cell receptor beta chain. The data derive from a study of T-cell memory formation after mild COVID-19. MiXCR was run by TCRdb on the 5' RACE reads, yielding one entry per CDR3 protein. The table has about 160,000 distinct CDR3 sequences, roughly 28% seen once. This sequence was found in an adult woman who had mild COVID-19 (a few samples of this study predate the infection). Cell type and time point are not known. Sequencing input: PBMCs or a T cell subset sorted from them (not recorded which).

The CDR3 reads CASSNRNMNTEAFF. As DNA, the CDR3 is TGTGCCAGCAGTAACAGGAATATGAACACTGAAGCTTTCTTT. V gene TRBV6-6 combines with J gene TRBJ1-1; possibly TRBD1 for D (5 bases). Germline CDR1 and CDR2: MNHNY and SVGAGI (reference sequence). Trimming left V 5 bases short and J 0 bases short, with 10 bases between. The CDR3 is 14 amino acids.